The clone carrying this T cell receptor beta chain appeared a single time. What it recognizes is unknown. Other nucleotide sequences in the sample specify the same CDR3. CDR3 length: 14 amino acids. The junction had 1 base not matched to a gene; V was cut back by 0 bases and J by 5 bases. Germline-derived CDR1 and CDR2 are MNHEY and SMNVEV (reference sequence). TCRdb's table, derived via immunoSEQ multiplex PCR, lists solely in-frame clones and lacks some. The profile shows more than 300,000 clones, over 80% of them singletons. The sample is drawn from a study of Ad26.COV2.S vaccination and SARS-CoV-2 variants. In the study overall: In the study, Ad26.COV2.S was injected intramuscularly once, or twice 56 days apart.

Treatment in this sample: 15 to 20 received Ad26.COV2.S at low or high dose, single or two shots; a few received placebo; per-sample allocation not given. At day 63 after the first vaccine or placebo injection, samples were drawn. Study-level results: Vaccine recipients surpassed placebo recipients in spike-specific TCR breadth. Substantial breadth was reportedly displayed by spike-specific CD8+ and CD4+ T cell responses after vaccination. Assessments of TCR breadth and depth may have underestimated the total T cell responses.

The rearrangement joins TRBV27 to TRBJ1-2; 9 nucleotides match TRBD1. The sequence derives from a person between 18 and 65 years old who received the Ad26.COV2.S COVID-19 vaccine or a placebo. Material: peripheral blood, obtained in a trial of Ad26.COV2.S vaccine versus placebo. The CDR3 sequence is CASSLSGQGYGYTF. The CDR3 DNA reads TGTGCCAGCAGTTTATCGGGACAGGGATATGGCTACACCTTC.